This T cell receptor (beta chain) appears in the sequencing data of a study of T cells after somatic rescue of genetic block. Germline CDR1 SGHRS, CDR2 YFSETQ. The CDR3 contains 14 residues. V lost 7 bases, J lost 0 bases, and 10 bases lay in between. Produced via immunoSEQ multiplex PCR; TCRdb's table is partial and in-frame only. Here the sample spans approximately 100,000 clones, 90% being singletons. Turning to this clone: This sample includes further DNA sequences coding for the same CDR3.

The specimen sequenced was peripheral blood mononuclear cells (PBMCs). The origin of this receptor is a woman aged 18-35 years. This chain links TRBV5-1 with TRBJ2-2, with D unclear. Written as DNA, the CDR3 is TGCGCCAGCTCGGCAGGCCCGAACACCGGGGAGCTGTTTTTT. Translation: CASSAGPNTGELFF. Variable domain in full (rest from reference TRBV5-1 and TRBJ2-2): KAGVTQTPRYLIKTRGQQVTLSCSPISGHRSVSWYQQTPGQGLQFLFEYFSETQRNKGNFPGRFSGRQFSNSRSEMNVSTLELGDSALYLCASSAGPNTGELFFGEGSRLTVL.